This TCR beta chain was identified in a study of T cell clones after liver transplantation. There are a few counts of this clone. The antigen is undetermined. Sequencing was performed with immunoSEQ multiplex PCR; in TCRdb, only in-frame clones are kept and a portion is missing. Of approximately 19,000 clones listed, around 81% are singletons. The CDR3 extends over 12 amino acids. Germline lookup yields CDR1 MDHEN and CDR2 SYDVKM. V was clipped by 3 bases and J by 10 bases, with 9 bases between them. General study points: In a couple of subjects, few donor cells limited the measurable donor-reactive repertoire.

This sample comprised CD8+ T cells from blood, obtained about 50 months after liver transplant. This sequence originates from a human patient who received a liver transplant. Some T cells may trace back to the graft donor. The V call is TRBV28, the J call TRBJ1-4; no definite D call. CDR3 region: CASSFFSGKLFF. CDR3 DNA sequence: TGTGCCAGCAGTTTCTTCTCAGGAAAACTGTTTTTT.